The following is a T cell receptor (beta chain) sequence with its context. Its antigen is still unknown. This sample stems from a study of shared clonotypes between healthy human individuals. Germline V gives CDR1 MGHRA, CDR2 YSYEKL. Trimming took 4 bases from V and 4 from J; bases not matched to a gene: 7. This CDR3 is 15 amino acids long. Healthy adults negative for HIV, lacking recent acute infections or vaccinations, served as donors. Into CD45RA+ naive and CD45RA-negative memory subsets, the CD4+ cells were split. General observations from the study: Roughly 5% of naive CD4 clonotypes were common to a handful of donors.

The protocol was immunoSEQ multiplex PCR, while the TCRdb copy is restricted to in-frame clones and leaves out a portion. The repertoire includes about 1.1 million clones, about 80% of them detected once, and over 0.8% sits in the top ten. The chain carries TRBV4-1 and TRBJ1-2, with 9 bases identical to TRBD1. The source is a man aged 18-30 years in good health. Some clones in this sample may be carry-over from other donors' samples. Sequencing input: memory CD4+ T cells from PBMCs. Subset here: CD45RA-negative fraction. The CDR3 coding sequence is TGCGCCAGCAGCCCAGATAGGGGACAGGGCTATGGCTACACCTTC. Translation: CASSPDRGQGYGYTF.